This TCR beta chain came from a study of cytomegalovirus exposure and HLA in healthy donors. Trimming took 8 bases from V and 2 from J, leaving 21 bases between them. The germline gives CDR1 KGHSH, CDR2 LQKENI. The CDR3 sequence is 16 residues long. Though probably carrying unrecorded immune exposures, donors were nominally healthy at sampling. The PCR employed 60 Vbeta primers together with 13 Jbeta primers. Generated by immunoSEQ multiplex PCR, the TCRdb table keeps only in-frame clones and is missing some. The data contain about 95,000 clones, approximately 80% of them singletons. General study results and limits: Three chains linked to CMV were shown in vitro to be specific for CMV antigens. Several of the most significant clusters were apparently associated with common viral pathogens in a later analysis. An analysis was carried out at a later point. It showed that HLA-associated TCR beta chains were more clonally expanded than equally common non-associated chains.

The table lists this clone with a few counts. What it binds is not known. Specimen: PBMCs. This chain joins TRBV18 and TRBJ1-2; a possible D gene is TRBD1 (5 bases). The TCR was taken from a woman in her forties in good health and CMV-seronegative. The CDR3 nucleotides read TGTGCCAGCCTTCCGAACACGGGACTCACGAACTATGGCTACACCTTC. Translation gives CASLPNTGLTNYGYTF.